These 31 T cell receptor beta chains originate from one sample sequenced in a study of cytomegalovirus exposure and HLA in healthy donors. The PCR was carried out with 60 Vbeta primers and 13 Jbeta primers. The repertoire was sequenced with immunoSEQ multiplex PCR; TCRdb's copy has only in-frame clones and lacks some. The table includes 120,000 or so clones, around four fifths detected once. The specimen sequenced was PBMCs. The source of these receptors is a man aged 55 to 70 in good health and CMV-seropositive.

This chain links TRBV7-3 with TRBJ1-1, with a tentative D call TRBD1 (6 bases). Germline lookup yields CDR1 SGHTA and CDR2 FQGTGA. This CDR3 region has 14 residues. V gave up 4 bases and J gave up 6 bases, with 15 bases separating them. The DNA of the CDR3 is TGTGCCAGCAGCTCGATGGGGGCCGCTCCTGAAGCTTTCTTT. Translated, it gives CASSSMGAAPEAFF.

J is TRBJ2-5 and V is TRBV12-5; TRBD2 matches at 8 bases. Germline loops: CDR1 LGHNT, CDR2 FRNRAP. The CDR3 covers 13 residues. With 6 bases clipped from V and 3 bases from J, the junction kept 3 bases outside the gene matches. CDR3 nucleotide sequence: TGTGCTAGTGGCCCGGGAGGGGAAGAGACCCAGTACTTC. Protein product: CASGPGGEETQYF. The whole variable domain, remainder taken from reference TRBV12-5 and TRBJ2-5, is DARVTQTPRHKVTEMGQEVTMRCQPILGHNTVFWYRQTMMQGLELLAYFRNRAPLDDSGMPKDRFSAEMPDATLATLKIQPSEPRDSAVYFCASGPGGEETQYFGPGTRLLVL.

The chain joins TRBV25-1 to TRBJ2-1; D unclear. V was clipped by 3 bases and J by 8 bases, with 11 bases between them. Germline V lookup: CDR1 MGHDK, CDR2 SYGVNS. The CDR3 sequence is 13 residues long. CDR3 sequence: CASSDTVVDEQFF. The CDR3, as DNA: TGTGCCAGCAGTGACACGGTTGTCGATGAGCAGTTCTTC.

The chain uses TRBV9 and TRBJ2-1; 13 bases fit TRBD2. The CDR3 totals 14 residues. Germline CDR1 is SGDLS and CDR2 is YYNGEE. Unmatched junction bases numbered 4, after V lost 4 bases and J lost 9 bases. The CDR3 region is CASSQTSGGFEQFF. The CDR3 nucleotides are TGTGCCAGCAGCCAGACTAGCGGGGGGTTTGAGCAGTTCTTC.

The V gene is TRBV6-5, the J gene TRBJ2-7; 9 bases line up with TRBD1. The CDR3 spans 15 residues. In germline, CDR1 is MNHEY, CDR2 SVGAGI. The junction had 2 bases not matched to a gene; V was cut back by 0 bases and J by 2 bases. The CDR3 DNA follows: TGTGCCAGCAGTTACTCAGGGGACAGGGCCTACGAGCAGTACTTC. The encoded protein is CASSYSGDRAYEQYF.

This clone has only a few counts. The chain is built from TRBV29-1 and TRBJ1-2; TRBD1 agrees at 7 bases. V gave up 6 bases and J gave up 5 bases; unmatched junction bases: 9. The CDR3 is 13 residues long. Per the germline V gene, CDR1 is SQVTM and CDR2 is ANQGSEA. CDR3 DNA sequence: TGCAGCGTGGGCACAGGGGCCGTATATGGCTACACCTTC. Protein: CSVGTGAVYGYTF.

The rearrangement joins TRBV6-7 to TRBJ2-7; no reliable D call. TRBV6-7 is treated as an ORF (open reading frame) with a function not yet certain. This CDR3 spans 20 amino acids. V lost 0 bases and J 2 bases, leaving 26 bases between the germline ends. The CDR3 loop is CASSYSKAQMTRTRTYEQYF. CDR3 sequence (DNA): TGTGCCAGCAGTTACTCTAAGGCTCAAATGACACGAACCAGAACCTACGAGCAGTACTTC.

Concerning this clone itself: Germline is not matched at one junction end, which may reflect a read error. This chain links TRBV7-3 with TRBJ2-2; 9 nucleotides line up with TRBD2. This CDR3 has 18 residues. The V gene's germline CDR1 is SGHTA and CDR2 FQGTGA. In nucleotides, the CDR3 is TGTACCAGCAGCCCTACCCCTAAGCGGGGGGCCGTATCCGGGGAGCTGTTTTTT. This encodes CTSSPTPKRGAVSGELFF.

CDR3 in amino acids: CASSLGQGVQPQHF. CDR3 bases: TGTGCCAGCAGCTTGGGGCAGGGGGTGCAGCCCCAGCATTTT. This chain connects TRBV5-6 to TRBJ1-5; 7 bases match TRBD1. CDR3 length: 14 residues. Per the germline V gene, CDR1 is SGHDT and CDR2 is YYEEEE. The J segment lost 7 bases and the V segment lost 0 bases, leaving 4 bases of the junction unmatched.

V gene TRBV25-1 combines with J gene TRBJ2-3, with D possibly TRBD1 on 7 matching bases. The CDR3 contains 15 residues. V lost 5 bases and J 3 bases, leaving 15 bases between the germline ends. Germline V gene sequence: CDR1 MGHDK, CDR2 SYGVNS. CDR3 nucleotides: TGTGCCAGCAGTCCCATCAGGGGGGAAACAGATACGCAGTATTTT. This encodes CASSPIRGETDTQYF.

The J gene is TRBJ2-7, the V gene TRBV28; no clear D gene. The CDR3 consists of 12 residues. V dropped 3 bases and J dropped 1 base, with 4 bases sitting between them. Germline V gene sequence: CDR1 MDHEN, CDR2 SYDVKM. The CDR3 DNA sequence: TGTGCCAGCAGTTTCCGGTCCTACGAGCAGTACTTC. Residues: CASSFRSYEQYF.

At least ten counts were recorded for this clone. The chain uses TRBV16 and TRBJ1-1; D unresolved. With 4 bases removed from V and 4 bases from J, the gap between germline ends came to 19 bases. Germline values: CDR1 KGHSY, CDR2 FQNENV. There are 16 residues in the CDR3. In nucleotides, the CDR3 is TGTGCCAGCAGCCCGACCAGGCTAAAGGTGGGCACTGAAGCTTTCTTT. Residues: CASSPTRLKVGTEAFF.

This chain connects TRBV5-1 to TRBJ2-3; 10 nucleotides align to TRBD2. V was pared by 4 bases and J by 5 bases, with 4 bases of the junction left unmatched. The germline CDR1 and CDR2 sequences are SGHRS and YFSETQ. The CDR3 loop spans 14 amino acids. As DNA, the CDR3 is TGCGCCAGCAGCCCCGGGACTAGCGTAGATACGCAGTATTTT. Translated, it gives CASSPGTSVDTQYF.

The chain couples TRBV28 to TRBJ2-7; the D gene is possibly TRBD2 (5 bases). The germline V gene has CDR1 MDHEN and CDR2 SYDVKM. The CDR3 runs 13 residues. With 3 bases removed from V and 4 bases from J, the gap between germline ends came to 10 bases. CDR3 DNA: TGTGCCAGCAGTTTGGTCAGCGGTTACGAGCAGTACTTC. Translating it yields CASSLVSGYEQYF. Combining the CDR3 with reference TRBV28 and TRBJ2-7 gives the whole variable domain DVKVTQSSRYLVKRTGEKVFLECVQDMDHENMFWYRQDPGLGLRLIYFSYDVKMKEKGDIPEGYSVSREKKERFSLILESASTNQTSMYLCASSLVSGYEQYFGPGTRLTVT.

The chain links TRBV5-1 to TRBJ1-2; 9 bases agree with TRBD1. The CDR3 length is 15 residues. The junction had 8 bases not matched to a gene; V was cut back by 4 bases and J by 4 bases. CDR1 and CDR2 (germline): SGHRS, YFSETQ. The CDR3 DNA reads as TGCGCCAGCAGCCGCGAGACAGGGGGGGCCTATGGCTACACCTTC. It specifies CASSRETGGAYGYTF. The whole variable domain, remainder taken from reference TRBV5-1 and TRBJ1-2, is KAGVTQTPRYLIKTRGQQVTLSCSPISGHRSVSWYQQTPGQGLQFLFEYFSETQRNKGNFPGRFSGRQFSNSRSEMNVSTLELGDSALYLCASSRETGGAYGYTFGSGTRLTVV.

The chain's CDR3 is CASSIQGRYTEAFF. The CDR3 DNA is TGTGCCAGCAGTATCCAGGGGCGGTACACTGAAGCTTTCTTT. The rearrangement joins TRBV6-1 to TRBJ1-1, with D possibly matching TRBD1 (6 bases). The CDR3 contains 14 residues. With 5 bases removed from V and 3 bases from J, the gap between germline ends came to 13 bases. Per germline, CDR1 MNHNS and CDR2 SASEGT.

The chain carries TRBV7-9 and TRBJ2-3; D ambiguous. Germline CDR1 is SEHNR and CDR2 is FQNEAQ (reference sequence). V shed 1 base and J shed 2 bases, with 10 bases lying between them. The CDR3 has 15 residues. CDR3 in amino acids: CASSLVFPSTDTQYF. The CDR3 bases are TGTGCCAGCAGCTTAGTTTTTCCATCCACAGATACGCAGTATTTT.

This clone was recorded a few times. The V call is TRBV7-9, the J call TRBJ2-7, with a weak D call TRBD2 (6 bases). The CDR3 spans 15 residues. V lost 5 bases to trimming and J lost 0 bases, with 14 bases between them. Per germline, CDR1 SEHNR and CDR2 FQNEAQ (reference sequence). The CDR3 DNA reads TGTGCCAGCAGCCTGTATCGGGGGAGCTCCTACGAGCAGTACTTC. Its translation: CASSLYRGSSYEQYF.

The chain links TRBV5-1 to TRBJ2-3; 10 bases line up with TRBD2. Looked up from germline, CDR1 is SGHRS and CDR2 is YFSETQ. The CDR3 spans 17 residues. V gave up 0 bases and J gave up 5 bases; unmatched junction bases: 9. This CDR3 is CASSLAGSGGPVDTQYF. Here the CDR3 DNA reads TGCGCCAGCAGCTTGGCCGGTAGCGGGGGGCCTGTAGATACGCAGTATTTT. Supplemented by reference TRBV5-1 and TRBJ2-3, the full variable domain reads KAGVTQTPRYLIKTRGQQVTLSCSPISGHRSVSWYQQTPGQGLQFLFEYFSETQRNKGNFPGRFSGRQFSNSRSEMNVSTLELGDSALYLCASSLAGSGGPVDTQYFGPGTRLTVL.

This CDR3 is CASSPPRLAGQLRTGELFF. The CDR3 bases are TGTGCCAGCAGTCCCCCGCGACTAGCGGGACAATTGCGCACCGGGGAGCTGTTTTTT. The chain is built from TRBV2 and TRBJ1-3; 11 bases line up with TRBD2. With the DNA end fitting TRBJ2-2 better, the J assignment may be wrong. The CDR3 runs 19 residues. In germline, CDR1 is SNHLY, CDR2 FYNNEI.

The chain joins TRBV27 to TRBJ2-7, with 7 nucleotides matching TRBD1. The CDR3 runs 15 residues. Germline CDR1 reads MNHEY; CDR2 reads SMNVEV (reference sequence). V lost 6 bases to trimming and J lost 2 bases; unmatched junction nucleotides: 10. DNA of the CDR3: TGTGCCAGCAGACCCATTGAGGGGGCGACCTACGAGCAGTACTTC. Its translation: CASRPIEGATYEQYF.

The chain combines TRBV28 with TRBJ1-1; no clear D gene. This CDR3 comprises 13 residues. Trimming pared 3 bases from V and 1 base from J, leaving 6 bases between. Germline CDR1 MDHEN, CDR2 SYDVKM. This CDR3 reads CASSFSGNTEAFF. CDR3 sequence (DNA): TGTGCCAGCAGTTTCTCGGGGAACACTGAAGCTTTCTTT. The complete variable domain, with remaining parts taken from reference TRBV28 and TRBJ1-1, reads DVKVTQSSRYLVKRTGEKVFLECVQDMDHENMFWYRQDPGLGLRLIYFSYDVKMKEKGDIPEGYSVSREKKERFSLILESASTNQTSMYLCASSFSGNTEAFFGQGTRLTVV.

The rearrangement links TRBV28 to TRBJ1-2; weak D call: TRBD1 (5 bases). Trimming shortened V by 5 bases and J by 2 bases, and 15 bases separated the two germline ends. Germline V gene lookup returns CDR1 MDHEN and CDR2 SYDVKM. The CDR3 has 15 amino acids. DNA of the CDR3: TGTGCCAGCAGTAGCGTTGCAGGGAAAAACTATGGCTACACCTTC. This gives the protein CASSSVAGKNYGYTF.

Details on this clone: Other DNA sequences in this sample translate to the same CDR3. The J gene is TRBJ2-5, the V gene TRBV29-1, with D perhaps TRBD2 (5 bases). This CDR3 is 13 amino acids long. Germline values: CDR1 SQVTM, CDR2 ANQGSEA. V lost 4 bases and J 5 bases, leaving 14 bases between the germline ends. The CDR3 here is CSVVRGGLETQYF. CDR3 bases: TGCAGCGTTGTTCGCGGAGGTTTGGAGACCCAGTACTTC.

The V call is TRBV30, the J call TRBJ2-3; possible D gene TRBD2, 5 bases. Germline V gene data show CDR1 as GTSNPN and CDR2 as SVGIG (reference sequence). Trimming removed 0 bases at V and 4 bases at J, with 20 bases between. The CDR3 covers 17 residues. The CDR3 DNA follows: TGTGCCTGGAGTGTACTAAGGGAGATATTCCGCGCAGATACGCAGTATTTT. It codes for CAWSVLREIFRADTQYF.

The gene calls are TRBV5-1 and TRBJ1-2, with no clear D. The CDR3 is 12 residues long. Between the trimmed V and J ends, which lost 0 bases and 5 bases, there was a span of 5 bases. Germline V CDR1 and CDR2: SGHRS, YFSETQ. The DNA for the CDR3 is TGCGCCAGCAGCTTGGGGCTTTATGGCTACACCTTC. It encodes CASSLGLYGYTF.

This clone has only one observation. The chain joins TRBV5-6 to TRBJ1-1, with D unresolved. V was cut by 0 bases and J by 7 bases, with 13 bases left in between. CDR1 is SGHDT and CDR2 is YYEEEE in the germline V gene. The CDR3 runs 14 residues. The CDR3 DNA reads as TGTGCCAGCAGCTTGGCGAGCGCTCCCTATGAAGCTTTCTTT. Protein sequence: CASSLASAPYEAFF.

This clone has more than one count but fewer than ten. The chain has TRBV13 and TRBJ1-2; 8 nucleotides agree with TRBD1. The V and J ends lost 5 bases and 3 bases, in that order; junction bases with no gene match: 11. Per the germline V gene, CDR1 is PRHDT and CDR2 is FYEKMQ (reference sequence). This CDR3 contains 16 residues. CDR3 amino acids: CASSRGDRPGYYGYTF. The CDR3 bases are TGTGCCAGCAGCAGGGGGGACAGGCCCGGCTACTATGGCTACACCTTC.

A word on this clone: A junction end diverges from the germline sequence, so it may reflect a read error. Other nucleotide sequences in the sample specify the same CDR3. This chain joins TRBV7-9 and TRBJ2-1, with D hard to call. This CDR3 has 18 amino acids. From germline, CDR1 is SEHNR and CDR2 FQNEAQ (reference sequence). The CDR3 region has the DNA TGTTCCAGCAGCTTATTCTCCATCAGGTCAGGTTCCTACAATGAGCAGTTCTTC. This translates into CSSSLFSIRSGSYNEQFF.

The V gene is TRBV28, the J gene TRBJ1-5; 7 positions match TRBD1. In germline, CDR1 is MDHEN, CDR2 SYDVKM. With 6 bases clipped from V and 5 bases from J, the junction kept 10 bases outside the gene matches. CDR3 length: 15 amino acids. The CDR3 DNA reads TGTGCCAGCAGCACGGGACAGTTGGGCCATCAGCCCCAGCATTTT. Its translation: CASSTGQLGHQPQHF. The variable domain in full, completed from reference TRBV28 and TRBJ1-5, reads DVKVTQSSRYLVKRTGEKVFLECVQDMDHENMFWYRQDPGLGLRLIYFSYDVKMKEKGDIPEGYSVSREKKERFSLILESASTNQTSMYLCASSTGQLGHQPQHFGDGTRLSIL.

The chain couples TRBV12-5 to TRBJ2-2; D is unresolved. CDR3 size: 17 residues. In germline, CDR1 is LGHNT, CDR2 FRNRAP. Trimming took 3 bases from V and 2 from J, leaving 16 bases between them. The CDR3 region is CASGFLTVRRNTGELFF. The CDR3 DNA is TGTGCTAGTGGTTTCCTTACAGTACGCCGTAACACCGGGGAGCTGTTTTTT.